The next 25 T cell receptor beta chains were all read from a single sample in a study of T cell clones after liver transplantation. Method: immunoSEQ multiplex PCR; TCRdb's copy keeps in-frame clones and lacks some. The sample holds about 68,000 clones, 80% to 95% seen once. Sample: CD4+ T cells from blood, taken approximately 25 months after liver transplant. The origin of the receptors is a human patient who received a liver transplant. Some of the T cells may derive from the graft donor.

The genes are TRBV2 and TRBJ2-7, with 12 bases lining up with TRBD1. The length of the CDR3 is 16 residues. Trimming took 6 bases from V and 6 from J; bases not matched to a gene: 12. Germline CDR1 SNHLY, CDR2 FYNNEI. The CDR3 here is CASSPPGTGGGGEQYF. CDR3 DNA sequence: TGTGCCAGCAGCCCCCCCGGGACAGGGGGCGGGGGCGAGCAGTACTTC.

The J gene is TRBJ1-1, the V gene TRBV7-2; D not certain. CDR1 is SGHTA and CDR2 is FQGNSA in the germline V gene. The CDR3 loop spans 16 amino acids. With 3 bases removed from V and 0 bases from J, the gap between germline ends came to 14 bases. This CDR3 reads CASSFQRFGMNTEAFF. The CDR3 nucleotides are TGTGCCAGCAGCTTCCAGCGCTTCGGGATGAACACTGAAGCTTTCTTT. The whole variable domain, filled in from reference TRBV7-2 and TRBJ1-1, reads GAGVSQSPSNKVTEKGKDVELRCDPISGHTALYWYRQSLGQGLEFLIYFQGNSAPDKSGLPSDRFSAERTGGSVSTLTIQRTQQEDSAVYLCASSFQRFGMNTEAFFGQGTRLTVV.

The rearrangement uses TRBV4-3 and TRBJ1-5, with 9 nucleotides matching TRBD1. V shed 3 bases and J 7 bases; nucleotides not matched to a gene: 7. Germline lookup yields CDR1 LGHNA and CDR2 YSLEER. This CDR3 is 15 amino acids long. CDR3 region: CASSQDRGLWQPQHF. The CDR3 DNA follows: TGCGCCAGCAGCCAGGACAGGGGCCTATGGCAGCCCCAGCATTTT.

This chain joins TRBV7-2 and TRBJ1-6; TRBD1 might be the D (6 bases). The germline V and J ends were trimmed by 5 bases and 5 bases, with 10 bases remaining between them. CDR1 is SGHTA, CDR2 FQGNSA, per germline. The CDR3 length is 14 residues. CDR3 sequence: CASSRGTNNSPLHF. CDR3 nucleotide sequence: TGTGCCAGCAGCCGCGGGACAAATAATTCACCCCTCCACTTT.

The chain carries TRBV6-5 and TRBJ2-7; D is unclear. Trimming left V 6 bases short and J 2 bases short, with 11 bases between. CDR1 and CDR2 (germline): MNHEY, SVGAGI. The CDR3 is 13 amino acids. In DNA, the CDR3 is TGTGCCAGCAGGAGAGGCCGAGCCTACGAGCAGTACTTC. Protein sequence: CASRRGRAYEQYF.

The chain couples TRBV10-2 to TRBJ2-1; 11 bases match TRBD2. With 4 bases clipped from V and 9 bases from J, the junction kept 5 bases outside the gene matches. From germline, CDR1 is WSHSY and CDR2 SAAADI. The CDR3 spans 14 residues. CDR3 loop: CASSVSGRVGEQFF. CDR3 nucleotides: TGCGCCAGCAGTGTTAGCGGGAGGGTCGGTGAGCAGTTCTTC.

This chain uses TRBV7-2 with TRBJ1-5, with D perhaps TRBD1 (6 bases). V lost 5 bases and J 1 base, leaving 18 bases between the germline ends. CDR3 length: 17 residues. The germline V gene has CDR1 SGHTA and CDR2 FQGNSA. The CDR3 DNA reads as TGTGCCAGCAGCGCCGAGGGGGGGGTGGTGAGCAATCAGCCCCAGCATTTT. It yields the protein CASSAEGGVVSNQPQHF.

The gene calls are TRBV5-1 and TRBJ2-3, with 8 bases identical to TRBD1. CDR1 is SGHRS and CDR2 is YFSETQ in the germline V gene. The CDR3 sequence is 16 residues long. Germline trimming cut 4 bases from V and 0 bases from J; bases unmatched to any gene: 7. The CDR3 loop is CASSPGQGASTDTQYF. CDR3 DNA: TGCGCCAGCAGCCCGGGGCAGGGGGCTAGCACAGATACGCAGTATTTT.

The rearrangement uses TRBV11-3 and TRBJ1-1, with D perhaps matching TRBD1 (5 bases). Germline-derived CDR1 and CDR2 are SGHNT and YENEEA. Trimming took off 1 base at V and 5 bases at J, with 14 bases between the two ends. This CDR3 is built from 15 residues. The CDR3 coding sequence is TGTGCCAGCAGCTTAGGGGGTGTGGGACGGACTGAAGCTTTCTTT. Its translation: CASSLGGVGRTEAFF.

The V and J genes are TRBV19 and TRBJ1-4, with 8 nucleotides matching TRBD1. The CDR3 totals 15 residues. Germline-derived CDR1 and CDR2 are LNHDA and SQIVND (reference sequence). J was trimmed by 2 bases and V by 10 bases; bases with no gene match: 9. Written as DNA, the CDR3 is TGTGCCAAAAGGACAGGGAATCCCACTAATGAAAAACTGTTTTTT. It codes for CAKRTGNPTNEKLFF.

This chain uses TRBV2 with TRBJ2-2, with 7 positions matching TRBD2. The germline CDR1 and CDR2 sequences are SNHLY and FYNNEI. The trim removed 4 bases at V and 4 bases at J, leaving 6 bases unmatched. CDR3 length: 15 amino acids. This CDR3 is CASSGKGRVTGELFF. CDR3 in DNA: TGTGCCAGCAGTGGGAAAGGGAGGGTCACCGGGGAGCTGTTTTTT.

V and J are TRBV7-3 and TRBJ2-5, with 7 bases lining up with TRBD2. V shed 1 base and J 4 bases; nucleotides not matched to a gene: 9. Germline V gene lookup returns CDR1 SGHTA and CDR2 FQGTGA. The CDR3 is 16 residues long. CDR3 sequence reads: CASSLNGRELGETQYF. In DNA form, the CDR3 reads TGTGCCAGCAGCTTAAATGGGCGGGAGCTTGGAGAGACCCAGTACTTC.

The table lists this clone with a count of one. The CDR3 is CSVLTHLTSAGEQYF. CDR3 coding DNA: TGCAGCGTCCTCACCCATCTAACTAGCGCGGGTGAGCAGTACTTC. The chain links TRBV29-1 to TRBJ2-7; 7 nucleotides line up with TRBD2. Trimming took 6 bases from V and 7 from J; bases not matched to a gene: 18. CDR1 and CDR2 (germline): SQVTM, ANQGSEA. The CDR3 has 15 residues.

Here the CDR3 DNA reads TGTGCCAGCAGCTTGGGCGTAACGAACACCGGGGAGCTGTTTTTT. Protein product: CASSLGVTNTGELFF. The chain couples TRBV7-2 to TRBJ2-2; D unresolved. This CDR3 is built from 15 residues. Germline V lookup: CDR1 SGHTA, CDR2 FQGNSA. The germline V and J ends were trimmed by 3 bases and 0 bases, with 8 bases remaining between them. The full variable domain, with the rest looked up from reference TRBV7-2 and TRBJ2-2, is GAGVSQSPSNKVTEKGKDVELRCDPISGHTALYWYRQSLGQGLEFLIYFQGNSAPDKSGLPSDRFSAERTGGSVSTLTIQRTQQEDSAVYLCASSLGVTNTGELFFGEGSRLTVL.

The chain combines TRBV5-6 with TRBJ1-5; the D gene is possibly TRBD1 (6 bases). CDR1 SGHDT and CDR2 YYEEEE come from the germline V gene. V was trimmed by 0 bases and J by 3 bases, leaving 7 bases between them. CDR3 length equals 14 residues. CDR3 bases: TGTGCCAGCAGCTTGGGGGGGCCCAATCAGCCCCAGCATTTT. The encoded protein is CASSLGGPNQPQHF.

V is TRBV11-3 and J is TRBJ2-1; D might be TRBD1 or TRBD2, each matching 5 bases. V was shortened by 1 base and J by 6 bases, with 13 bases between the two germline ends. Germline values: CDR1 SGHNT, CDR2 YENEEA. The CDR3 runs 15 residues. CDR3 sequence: CASSLVAGGGNEQFF. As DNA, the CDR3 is TGTGCCAGCAGCTTAGTGGCAGGTGGGGGCAATGAGCAGTTCTTC. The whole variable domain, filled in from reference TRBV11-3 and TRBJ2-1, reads EAGVVQSPRYKIIEKKQPVAFWCNPISGHNTLYWYLQNLGQGPELLIRYENEEAVDDSQLPKDRFSAERLKGVDSTLKIQPAELGDSAVYLCASSLVAGGGNEQFFGPGTRLTVL.

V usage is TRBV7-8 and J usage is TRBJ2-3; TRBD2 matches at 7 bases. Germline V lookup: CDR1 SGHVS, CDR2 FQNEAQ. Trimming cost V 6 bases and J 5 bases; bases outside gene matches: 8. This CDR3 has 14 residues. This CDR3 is CASRPWGGKDTQYF. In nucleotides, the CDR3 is TGTGCCAGCAGGCCGTGGGGGGGGAAAGATACGCAGTATTTT.

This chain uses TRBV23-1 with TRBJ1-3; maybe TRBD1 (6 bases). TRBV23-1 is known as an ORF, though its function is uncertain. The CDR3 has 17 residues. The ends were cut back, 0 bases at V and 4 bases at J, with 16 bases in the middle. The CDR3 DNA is TGCGCCAGCAGTCAATCAGGGCCAGGGGACTCAGGAAACACCATATATTTT. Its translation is CASSQSGPGDSGNTIYF.

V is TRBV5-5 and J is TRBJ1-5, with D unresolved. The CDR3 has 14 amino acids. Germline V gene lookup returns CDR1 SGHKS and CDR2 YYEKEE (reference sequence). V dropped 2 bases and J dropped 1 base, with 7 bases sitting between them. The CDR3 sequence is CASSFSGSNQPQHF. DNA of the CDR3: TGTGCCAGCAGCTTTTCCGGGAGCAATCAGCCCCAGCATTTT.

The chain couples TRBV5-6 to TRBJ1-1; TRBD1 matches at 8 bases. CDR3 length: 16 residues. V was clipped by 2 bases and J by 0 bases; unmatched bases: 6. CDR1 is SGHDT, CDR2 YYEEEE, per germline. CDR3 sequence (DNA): TGTGCCAGCAGCTTCGACAGGGGCGCCTTGAACACTGAAGCTTTCTTT. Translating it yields CASSFDRGALNTEAFF.

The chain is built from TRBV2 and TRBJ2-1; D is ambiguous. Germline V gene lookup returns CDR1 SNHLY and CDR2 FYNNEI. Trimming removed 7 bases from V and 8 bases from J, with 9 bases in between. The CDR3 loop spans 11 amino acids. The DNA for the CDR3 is TGTGCCAGCACTGGGTTTGATGAGCAGTTCTTC. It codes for CASTGFDEQFF.

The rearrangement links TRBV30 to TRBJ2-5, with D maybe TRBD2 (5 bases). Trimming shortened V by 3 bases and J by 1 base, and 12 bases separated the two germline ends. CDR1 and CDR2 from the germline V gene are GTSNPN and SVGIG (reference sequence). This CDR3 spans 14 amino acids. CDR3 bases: TGTGCCTGGAGCGGACTGGGCAGCCAAGAGACCCAGTACTTC. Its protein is CAWSGLGSQETQYF.

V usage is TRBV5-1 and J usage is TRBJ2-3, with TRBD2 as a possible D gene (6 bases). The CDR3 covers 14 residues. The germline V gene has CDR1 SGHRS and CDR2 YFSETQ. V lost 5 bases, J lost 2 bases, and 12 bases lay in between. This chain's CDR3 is CASSTGTATDTQYF. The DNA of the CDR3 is TGCGCCAGCAGTACCGGGACTGCCACAGATACGCAGTATTTT.

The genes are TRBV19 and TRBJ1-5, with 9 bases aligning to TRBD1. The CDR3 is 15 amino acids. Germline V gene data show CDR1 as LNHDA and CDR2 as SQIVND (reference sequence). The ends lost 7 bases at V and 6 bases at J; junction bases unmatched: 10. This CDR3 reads CASNQQGAPGQPQHF. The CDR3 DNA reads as TGTGCCAGTAACCAACAGGGGGCGCCTGGTCAGCCCCAGCATTTT.

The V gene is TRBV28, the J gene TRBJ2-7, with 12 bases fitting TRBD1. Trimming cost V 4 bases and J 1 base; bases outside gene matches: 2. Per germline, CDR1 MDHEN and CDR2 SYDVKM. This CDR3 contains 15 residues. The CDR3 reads CASSSGQGASYEQYF. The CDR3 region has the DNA TGTGCCAGCAGTTCGGGACAGGGGGCATCCTACGAGCAGTACTTC.